This T cell receptor beta chain originates from a study of Graves' ophthalmopathy and Graves' hyperthyroidism. Stable hyperthyroidism referred to disease that showed no ophthalmopathy within 18 months of follow-up. PBMCs stemmed from roughly 9.4 ml of fresh peripheral blood. The study amplified TCR beta CDR3 regions using RNA transcripts. In the first round, RT-PCR was carried out with HTBI primers, and a multiplex PCR formed the second round. TCRdb re-derived calls from the multiplex PCR reads in MiXCR, one entry per CDR3 protein. The data show 400,000 to 450,000 distinct CDR3 sequences, with under 25% seen just once and under 3.5% held by the top ten. Overall study results and limits: Appearing in blood as well were most expanded thyroid clonotypes above 0.001 frequency.

This clonotype showed up just a few times. What it binds is not known. Sequences were obtained from peripheral blood. The clonotype was recovered from a woman aged 18-35 years with stable Graves' hyperthyroidism.

The CDR3 here is CASSPRTDQPQHF. CDR3 nucleotide sequence: TGTGCCAGCAGCCCAAGGACAGATCAGCCCCAGCATTTT. The rearrangement joins TRBV9 to TRBJ1-5, with D perhaps TRBD1 (6 bases). In germline, CDR1 is SGDLS, CDR2 YYNGEE. The V gene lost 4 bases and the J gene lost 5 bases, with 10 bases spanning the gap. The CDR3 extends over 13 amino acids.